The 19 T cell receptor beta chains in this list originate from one sample, sequenced in a study of Ad26.COV2.S vaccination and SARS-CoV-2 variants. The data were produced by immunoSEQ multiplex PCR, yet TCRdb's version contains in-frame clones alone and is incomplete. Here the sample spans approximately 350,000 clones, about four fifths being singletons. Treatment described: some 20 received Ad26.COV2.S at low or high dose, single or two shots; about 5 received placebo; per-sample allocation not given. Samples analyzed were those drawn on day 63 after the first vaccine or placebo injection. Sequenced material: peripheral blood, taken in a trial of Ad26.COV2.S vaccine versus placebo. These receptor sequences come from a person aged 18 to 59 who received the Ad26.COV2.S COVID-19 vaccine or a placebo.

This clone was recorded once. This chain connects TRBV3-1 (or the pseudogene TRBV3-2) to TRBJ2-2; no reliable D call. This CDR3 spans 14 amino acids. Germline V gene data show CDR1 as LGHDT and CDR2 as YNNKEL (reference sequence). Trimming pared 7 bases from V and 4 bases from J, leaving 13 bases between. In DNA form, the CDR3 reads TGTGCCAGCACTGTAACCGGGCGCACCGGGGAGCTGTTTTTT. Its protein is CASTVTGRTGELFF.

The chain employs TRBV6-5 and TRBJ1-3, with D uncertain. V was trimmed by 3 bases and J by 4 bases, leaving 13 bases between them. Germline V lookup: CDR1 MNHEY, CDR2 SVGAGI. There are 15 residues in the CDR3. CDR3: CASSYNFAGGNTIYF. For the CDR3, the DNA is TGTGCCAGCAGTTATAACTTCGCGGGGGGAAACACCATATATTTT.

This rearrangement joins TRBV3-1 (or the pseudogene TRBV3-2) to TRBJ1-2; D gene ambiguous. Per the germline V gene, CDR1 is LGHDT and CDR2 is YNNKEL (reference sequence). With 5 bases removed from V and 7 bases from J, the gap between germline ends came to 11 bases. The CDR3 covers 12 residues. The CDR3 loop reads CASSWRAGGYTF. DNA of the CDR3: TGTGCCAGCAGCTGGAGAGCGGGTGGCTACACCTTC.

This clone was seen a single time. The V gene is TRBV2, the J gene TRBJ2-3; 10 bases are shared with TRBD2. The CDR3 has 16 residues. The germline CDR1 and CDR2 sequences are SNHLY and FYNNEI. In nucleotides, the CDR3 is TGTGTGAGCGCCTCTAGCGGGGGCGCCAGCACAGATACGCAGTATTTT. Translated, it gives CVSASSGGASTDTQYF. Based on the CDR3 plus reference TRBV2 and TRBJ2-3, the full variable domain is EPEVTQTPSHQVTQMGQEVILRCVPISNHLYFYWYRQILGQKVEFLVSFYNNEISEKSEIFDDQFSVERPDGSNFTLKIRSTKLEDSAMYFCVSASSGGASTDTQYFGPGTRLTVL.

This clone was detected a few times. The chain has TRBV5-4 and TRBJ2-1; 7 bases agree with TRBD2. The length of the CDR3 is 15 residues. Germline values: CDR1 SGHNT, CDR2 YYREEE (reference sequence). J gave up 2 bases and V 6 bases, and 8 bases lay outside the gene matches. This CDR3 is CASTLGLVPYNEQFF. As DNA, the CDR3 is TGTGCCAGCACCCTCGGACTAGTCCCCTACAATGAGCAGTTCTTC.

V gene TRBV4-1 combines with J gene TRBJ2-5; 11 bases are shared with TRBD2. V lost 1 base and J lost 2; bases outside the gene matches: 3. Germline assignment: CDR1 MGHRA and CDR2 YSYEKL. The CDR3 runs to 16 residues. The CDR3 nucleotides read TGCGCCAGCAGCCAAGGACTAGCGGGGTGGCAAGAGACCCAGTACTTC. Translating it yields CASSQGLAGWQETQYF.

The DNA for the CDR3 is TGCGCCAGCAGCCCAACAGGGCCTGGAAACACCATATATTTT. Translating it yields CASSPTGPGNTIYF. This rearrangement joins TRBV5-1 to TRBJ1-3, with D possibly matching TRBD1 (6 bases). The CDR3 is 14 residues long. Germline CDR1 reads SGHRS; CDR2 reads YFSETQ. Trimming pared 4 bases from V and 2 bases from J, leaving 10 bases between.

The chain links TRBV7-2 to TRBJ1-2, with TRBD1 as a possible D gene (6 bases). Looked up from germline, CDR1 is SGHTA and CDR2 is FQGNSA. This CDR3 has 17 amino acids. Trimming took 4 bases from V and 4 from J, leaving 22 bases between them. The CDR3 nucleotides read TGTGCCAGCAGCTCGGGGACACTCCGGAGTATATTCTATGGCTACACCTTC. This encodes CASSSGTLRSIFYGYTF.

This chain connects TRBV18 to TRBJ1-6; TRBD1 agrees at 8 bases. Germline CDR1 and CDR2: KGHSH and LQKENI. With 2 bases clipped from V and 8 bases from J, the junction kept 5 bases outside the gene matches. CDR3 size: 15 residues. The CDR3 bases are TGTGCCAGCTCACCAACAGGGGGTTGGGATTCACCCCTCCACTTT. Amino acids: CASSPTGGWDSPLHF. Full variable domain (outside the CDR3, taken from reference TRBV18 and TRBJ1-6): NAGVMQNPRHLVRRRGQEARLRCSPMKGHSHVYWYRQLPEEGLKFMVYLQKENIIDESGMPKERFSAEFPKEGPSILRIQQVVRGDSAAYFCASSPTGGWDSPLHFGNGTRLTVT.

The chain has TRBV5-5 and TRBJ2-7; 8 bases align to TRBD1. This CDR3 has 15 amino acids. The trim removed 4 bases at V and 0 bases at J, leaving 6 bases unmatched. The germline CDR1 and CDR2 sequences are SGHKS and YYEKEE (reference sequence). The CDR3 loop reads CASSLRDRSSYEQYF. The CDR3 nucleotides read TGTGCCAGCAGCCTCCGGGACAGGAGCTCCTACGAGCAGTACTTC.

The chain links TRBV18 to TRBJ1-2; 7 bases agree with TRBD1. V lost 3 bases and J lost 4; bases outside the gene matches: 5. This CDR3 is built from 14 residues. In germline, CDR1 is KGHSH, CDR2 LQKENI. This CDR3 reads CASSPRQGVYGYTF. In nucleotides, the CDR3 is TGTGCCAGCTCACCGCGACAGGGAGTCTATGGCTACACCTTC. Combining the CDR3 with reference TRBV18 and TRBJ1-2 gives the whole variable domain NAGVMQNPRHLVRRRGQEARLRCSPMKGHSHVYWYRQLPEEGLKFMVYLQKENIIDESGMPKERFSAEFPKEGPSILRIQQVVRGDSAAYFCASSPRQGVYGYTFGSGTRLTVV.

This chain connects TRBV9 to TRBJ2-3; the D is unclear. Looked up from germline, CDR1 is SGDLS and CDR2 is YYNGEE. This CDR3 region has 16 residues. V lost 1 base and J lost 6, with 18 bases in between. The CDR3 coding sequence is TGTGCCAGCAGCGTATATACGGGCCACATCGGCGATACGCAGTATTTT. This translates into CASSVYTGHIGDTQYF. Full variable domain (remainder filled in from reference TRBV9 and TRBJ2-3): DSGVTQTPKHLITATGQRVTLRCSPRSGDLSVYWYQQSLDQGLQFLIQYYNGEERAKGNILERFSAQQFPDLHSELNLSSLELGDSALYFCASSVYTGHIGDTQYFGPGTRLTVL.

The V call is TRBV6-2 or TRBV6-3, the J call TRBJ1-5, with D uncertain. Germline CDR1 and CDR2: MNHEY and SVGEGT. The V gene lost 0 bases and the J gene lost 6 bases, with 12 bases spanning the gap. CDR3 size: 15 residues. This CDR3 reads CASSYSMARAQPQHF. The DNA of the CDR3 is TGTGCCAGCAGTTACTCGATGGCCCGGGCTCAGCCCCAGCATTTT.

This CDR3 reads CAWSLGGWVNQPQHF. DNA for the CDR3: TGTGCCTGGAGTCTAGGCGGGTGGGTCAATCAGCCCCAGCATTTT. The J gene is TRBJ1-5, the V gene TRBV30; D is undetermined. Trimming cost V 2 bases and J 3 bases, with 14 bases left between them. CDR1 GTSNPN and CDR2 SVGIG come from the germline V gene (reference sequence). The CDR3 loop spans 15 amino acids.

The rearrangement uses TRBV4-1 and TRBJ2-7, with 15 bases fitting TRBD2. The CDR3 length is 19 residues. The V gene's germline CDR1 is MGHRA and CDR2 YSYEKL. J lost 0 bases, V lost 6 bases, and 12 bases had no gene match. CDR3 bases: TGCGCCAGCAGTCCAACCCCCGGGACTAGCGGGAGGTTCTCCTACGAGCAGTACTTC. Its translation: CASSPTPGTSGRFSYEQYF.

V is TRBV13 and J is TRBJ1-1; D not resolved. The V gene's germline CDR1 is PRHDT and CDR2 FYEKMQ (reference sequence). V was cut by 5 bases and J by 0 bases, with 13 bases left in between. The CDR3 has 15 amino acids. CDR3 residues: CASSGRGLLNTEAFF. The CDR3, as DNA: TGTGCCAGCAGCGGCAGAGGTCTACTGAACACTGAAGCTTTCTTT. Together with reference TRBV13 and TRBJ1-1, the CDR3 gives the full variable domain: AAGVIQSPRHLIKEKRETATLKCYPIPRHDTVYWYQQGPGQDPQFLISFYEKMQSDKGSIPDRFSAQQFSDYHSELNMSSLELGDSALYFCASSGRGLLNTEAFFGQGTRLTVV.

This sequence joins TRBV5-4 and TRBJ2-3; D unclear. The CDR3 is made up of 13 amino acids. V lost 6 bases and J 1 base, leaving 9 bases between the germline ends. Looked up from germline, CDR1 is SGHNT and CDR2 is YYREEE (reference sequence). The CDR3: CASTLHRTDTQYF. The CDR3 DNA reads TGTGCCAGCACTTTACACCGCACAGATACGCAGTATTTT.

The rearrangement links TRBV5-1 to TRBJ1-4; no firm D call. CDR3 length: 16 residues. The ends were cut back, 0 bases at V and 6 bases at J, with 15 bases in the middle. Looked up from germline, CDR1 is SGHRS and CDR2 is YFSETQ. The CDR3 DNA is TGCGCCAGCAGCTTGGCCCCTGCGGGTCCCGATGAAAAACTGTTTTTT. This translates into CASSLAPAGPDEKLFF.

The rearrangement links TRBV11-3 to TRBJ2-4; D possibly uses TRBD1 or TRBD2 (6 bases each). The CDR3 length is 15 residues. Germline V gives CDR1 SGHNT, CDR2 YENEEA. Trimming stripped 8 bases from V and 6 bases from J, with 20 bases between. CDR3 bases: TGTGCCAGCGCCGGGGGCGGGGCGCGTTTAAACATTCAGTACTTC. Its translation: CASAGGGARLNIQYF.